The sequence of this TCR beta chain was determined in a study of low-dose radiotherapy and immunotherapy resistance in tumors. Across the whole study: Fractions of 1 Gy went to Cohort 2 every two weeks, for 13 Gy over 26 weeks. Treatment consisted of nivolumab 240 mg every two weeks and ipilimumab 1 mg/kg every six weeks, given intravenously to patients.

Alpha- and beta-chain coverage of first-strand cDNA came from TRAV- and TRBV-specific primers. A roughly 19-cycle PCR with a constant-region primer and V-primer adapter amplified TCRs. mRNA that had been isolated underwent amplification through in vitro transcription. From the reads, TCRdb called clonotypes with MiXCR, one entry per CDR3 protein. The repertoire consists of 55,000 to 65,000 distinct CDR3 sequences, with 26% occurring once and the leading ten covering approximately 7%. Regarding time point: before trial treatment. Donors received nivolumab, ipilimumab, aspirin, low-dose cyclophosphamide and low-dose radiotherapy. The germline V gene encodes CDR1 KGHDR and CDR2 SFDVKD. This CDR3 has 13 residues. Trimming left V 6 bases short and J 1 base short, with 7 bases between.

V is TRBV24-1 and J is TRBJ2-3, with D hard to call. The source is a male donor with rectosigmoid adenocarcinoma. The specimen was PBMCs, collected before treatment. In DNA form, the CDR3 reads TGTGCCACCAGTTGGGCCCGCACAGATACGCAGTATTTT. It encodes CATSWARTDTQYF.